This TCR beta chain was obtained from a study of cytomegalovirus exposure and HLA in healthy donors. General observations from the study: Later work showed greater clonal expansion in HLA-associated TCR beta chains than in equally common others. According to reports, the classifier identified cytomegalovirus status with high specificity and sensitivity. Across HLA loci, a later analysis found differing TCR association rates, with DRB1 most and HLA-C fewest.

About this clone itself: Its antigen is as yet unknown.

PCR amplification relied on 60 Vbeta primers (plus 13 Jbeta primers). Using immunoSEQ multiplex PCR, the repertoire was profiled, and TCRdb retains in-frame clones only, with some absent. The profile shows about 82,000 clones, around 77% of them singletons. This clonotype was sampled from a man between 45 and 60 years old in good health and CMV-seronegative. Source material: PBMCs.

CDR3 residues: CASSLTSGGNQETQYF. CDR3 bases: TGCGCCAGCAGCTTGACTAGCGGGGGGAACCAAGAGACCCAGTACTTC. This chain links TRBV5-1 with TRBJ2-5, with TRBD2 identical over 12 bases. This CDR3 has 16 amino acids. The germline V gene encodes CDR1 SGHRS and CDR2 YFSETQ. The ends lost 1 base at V and 0 bases at J; junction bases unmatched: 1.